This T cell receptor beta chain was observed in a study of PD-L1 blockade in urothelial cancer. Study background: Blood-derived samples held a median around 130,000 T cells. Study-level points and caveats: Tumor-associated TCR clones expanded more in blood at 3 weeks in patients with durable benefit.

The time point denotes: peripheral blood 6 weeks after treatment start. There were between 1 and 8 samples from each patient, taken pretreatment and on-treatment. A word on this clone: The antigen is undetermined.

The germline V gene encodes CDR1 SEHNR and CDR2 FQNEAQ (reference sequence). J was trimmed by 2 bases and V by 5 bases; bases with no gene match: 15. This CDR3 comprises 18 residues. Synthetic TCR analog templates were spiked into all PCRs individually. Clones were read by immunoSEQ multiplex PCR, and TCRdb kept only the in-frame ones, dropping some. The sample gives roughly 29,000 clones, around 84% of which show up once; under 3% is in the top ten. V usage is TRBV7-9 and J usage is TRBJ2-7; 10 bases line up with TRBD1. This receptor was identified in a man between 65 and 79 years old with urothelial cancer. This specimen consisted of PBMCs, obtained around atezolizumab (anti-PD-L1) treatment. CDR3 nucleotides: TGTGCCAGCAGCCGCCGTGGGACAGGGGACCTATTCCCCTACGAGCAGTACTTC. It yields the protein CASSRRGTGDLFPYEQYF. Supplemented by reference TRBV7-9 and TRBJ2-7, the full variable domain reads DTGVSQNPRHKITKRGQNVTFRCDPISEHNRLYWYRQTLGQGPEFLTYFQNEAQLEKSRLLSDRFSAERPKGSFSTLEIQRTEQGDSAMYLCASSRRGTGDLFPYEQYFGPGTRLTVT.